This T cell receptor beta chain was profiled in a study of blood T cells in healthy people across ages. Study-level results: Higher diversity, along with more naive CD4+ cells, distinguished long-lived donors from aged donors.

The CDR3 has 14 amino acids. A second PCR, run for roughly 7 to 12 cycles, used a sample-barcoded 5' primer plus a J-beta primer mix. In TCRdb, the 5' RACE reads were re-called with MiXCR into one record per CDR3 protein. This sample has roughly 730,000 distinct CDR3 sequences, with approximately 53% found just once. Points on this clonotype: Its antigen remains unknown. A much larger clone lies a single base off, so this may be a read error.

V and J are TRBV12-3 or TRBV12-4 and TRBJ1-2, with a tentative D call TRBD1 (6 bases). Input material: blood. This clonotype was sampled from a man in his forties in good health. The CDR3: CAGSLAQGRAGYTF. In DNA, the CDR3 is TGTGCCGGCAGTTTAGCCCAGGGGCGCGCGGGCTACACCTTC.